The rows below give T cell receptor beta chains drawn from one sample of a study of patients and donors after allogeneic stem cell transplantation. MiXCR was run by TCRdb on the RT-PCR reads, yielding one entry per CDR3 protein. Of 920,000 or so distinct CDR3 sequences in the sample, approximately 19% are singletons; the top ten hold roughly 6%. Material for sequencing was blood, either unsorted or a sorted T cell fraction (not recorded which). These receptors all stem from a human donor who was either an allogeneic HSCT recipient or a stem cell or donor lymphocyte infusion donor (not recorded which). It is not recorded whose cells these are; they may come from a transplant donor. Both conserved end residues are part of each CDR3. The order of the fields is J gene, V gene, CDR3 protein.

TRBJ1-4,TRBV4-2,CASSQVAPSTNEKLFF
TRBJ2-2,TRBV13,CASSGFGTSTGELFF
TRBJ2-1,TRBV30,CAWSTGKDNEQFF
TRBJ2-7,TRBV6-2/TRBV6-3,CASSYSRQDSSYEQYF
TRBJ2-2,TRBV5-1,CASNHGDFPTGELFF
TRBJ2-3,TRBV20-1,CSASREDTQYF
TRBJ2-7,TRBV10-3,CAISDWGVSYEQYF
TRBJ1-1,TRBV28,CASSFGGRRGRTEAFF
TRBJ2-5,TRBV5-1,CASGRSIGIGETQYF
TRBJ2-7,TRBV4-1,CASSQQGRSYEQYF
TRBJ1-2,TRBV6-6,CASSYESGYGYTF
TRBJ2-3,TRBV4-1,CASSLLGRGRTDTQYF
TRBJ2-2,TRBV4-1,CASSQSGKSNTGELFF
TRBJ1-1,TRBV25-1,CASSETTALDTEAFF
TRBJ2-3,TRBV4-3,CASSQVERGTDTQYF
TRBJ1-6,TRBV5-1,CASSLQGGDNSPLHF
TRBJ1-5,TRBV6-5,CASSYFQEWEPQHF
TRBJ2-3,TRBV20-1,CSATTSGGTDTQYF
TRBJ2-1,TRBV11-3,CAGGLAGGLEQFF
TRBJ2-2,TRBV4-2,CASSQVIGLPNTGELFF
TRBJ2-7,TRBV20-1,CSAPSGTTYEQYF
TRBJ2-7,TRBV12-3/TRBV12-4,CASTGGQSGPYEQYF
TRBJ1-6,TRBV9,CASSVVAGFGSPLHF
TRBJ2-7,TRBV20-1,CSASGAKYYEQYF
TRBJ2-7,TRBV28,CASSPSSGSRLREQYF
TRBJ2-1,TRBV4-2,CASSQLAGAEDEQFF
TRBJ2-3,TRBV4-3,CASSLGRGFSSTDTQYF
TRBJ1-1,TRBV7-8,CASSYGKPEAFF
TRBJ1-6,TRBV10-3,CAISESRTGSSPLHF
TRBJ1-2,TRBV12-3/TRBV12-4,CASSLDRDRTGYTF
TRBJ2-7,TRBV15,CATTKDIKTGISYEQYF
TRBJ2-1,TRBV12-3/TRBV12-4,CASKRDGAGGFTSYNEQFF
TRBJ2-7,TRBV12-3/TRBV12-4,CASSLTGDEQYF
TRBJ1-5,TRBV11-2,CASSLDPTPRAQHF
TRBJ2-4,TRBV15,CATSSWRGFGKNIQYF
TRBJ2-7,TRBV12-3/TRBV12-4,CASSLNAGAPYEQYF
TRBJ1-2,TRBV15,CATRQQSYGYTF
TRBJ1-5,TRBV7-9,CAASRGAGNQPQHF
TRBJ1-1,TRBV5-1,CASSVQRDTEAFF
TRBJ2-7,TRBV7-9,CASSLGVSYYEQYF
TRBJ2-3,TRBV7-3,CASSHRGGRGTDTQYF
TRBJ2-3,TRBV13,CASSRRTEVADTQYF
TRBJ2-5,TRBV20-1,CSVPGPLLQETQYF
TRBJ2-1,TRBV5-1,CASSLAMREGNEQFF
TRBJ2-7,TRBV12-3/TRBV12-4,CASSTGGNTGLYEQYF
TRBJ2-3,TRBV2,CASSESTRAVTDTQYF
TRBJ2-5,TRBV9,CASSVAWRQGQETQYF
TRBJ2-5,TRBV20-1,CSARLMRGEETQYF
TRBJ2-3,TRBV7-3,CASSLGQVSDTQYF
TRBJ2-1,TRBV6-6,CASSRKNNEQFF
TRBJ2-7,TRBV5-5,CASSAGTGGAREQYF
TRBJ2-5,TRBV6-5,CASSYSIASLEETQYF
TRBJ1-5,TRBV20-1,CSATPGRRNQPQHF
TRBJ1-2,TRBV12-3/TRBV12-4,CASSRDTEYGYTF
TRBJ1-2,TRBV12-3/TRBV12-4,CASGTRTPYGYTF
TRBJ1-6,TRBV4-2,CASSQEGRGPLLPSSYNSPLHF